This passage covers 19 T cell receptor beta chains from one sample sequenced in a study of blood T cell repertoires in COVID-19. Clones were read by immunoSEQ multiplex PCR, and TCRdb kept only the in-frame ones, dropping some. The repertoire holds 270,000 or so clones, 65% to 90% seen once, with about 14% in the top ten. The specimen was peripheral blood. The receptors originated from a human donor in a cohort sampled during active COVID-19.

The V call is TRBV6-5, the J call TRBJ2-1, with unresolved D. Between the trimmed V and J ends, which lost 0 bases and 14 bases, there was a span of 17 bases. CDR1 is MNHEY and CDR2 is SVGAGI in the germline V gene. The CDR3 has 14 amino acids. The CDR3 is CASSYSADSSYKFF. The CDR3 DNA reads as TGTGCCAGCAGTTACTCAGCCGATAGCAGCTACAAGTTCTTC.

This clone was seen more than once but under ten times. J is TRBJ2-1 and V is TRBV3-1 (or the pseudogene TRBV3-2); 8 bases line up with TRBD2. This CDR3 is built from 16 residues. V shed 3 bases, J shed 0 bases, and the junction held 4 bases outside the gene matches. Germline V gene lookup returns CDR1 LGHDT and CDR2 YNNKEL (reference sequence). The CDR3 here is CASSHTGTSSYNEQFF. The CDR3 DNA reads TGTGCCAGCAGCCATACCGGGACTAGCTCCTACAATGAGCAGTTCTTC.

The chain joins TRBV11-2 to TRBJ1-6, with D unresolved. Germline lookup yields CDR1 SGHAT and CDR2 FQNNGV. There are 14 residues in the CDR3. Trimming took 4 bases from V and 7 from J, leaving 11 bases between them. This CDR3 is CASSSQALNSPLHF. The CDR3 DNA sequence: TGTGCCAGCAGCTCTCAGGCGTTAAATTCACCCCTCCACTTT.

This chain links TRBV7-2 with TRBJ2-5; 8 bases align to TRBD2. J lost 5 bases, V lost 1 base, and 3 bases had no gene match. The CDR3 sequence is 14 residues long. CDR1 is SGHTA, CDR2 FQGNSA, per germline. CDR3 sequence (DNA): TGTGCCAGCAGCTTAGTCGGGAGGGAGGAGACCCAGTACTTC. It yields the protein CASSLVGREETQYF.

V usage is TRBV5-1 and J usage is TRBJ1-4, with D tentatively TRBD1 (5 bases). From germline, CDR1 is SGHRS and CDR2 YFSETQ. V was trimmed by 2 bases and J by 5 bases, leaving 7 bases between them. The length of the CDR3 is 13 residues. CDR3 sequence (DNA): TGCGCCAGCAGCTTTGCAGGGAATGAAAAACTGTTTTTT. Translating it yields CASSFAGNEKLFF. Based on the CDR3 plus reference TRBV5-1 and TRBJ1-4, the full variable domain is KAGVTQTPRYLIKTRGQQVTLSCSPISGHRSVSWYQQTPGQGLQFLFEYFSETQRNKGNFPGRFSGRQFSNSRSEMNVSTLELGDSALYLCASSFAGNEKLFFGSGTQLSVL.

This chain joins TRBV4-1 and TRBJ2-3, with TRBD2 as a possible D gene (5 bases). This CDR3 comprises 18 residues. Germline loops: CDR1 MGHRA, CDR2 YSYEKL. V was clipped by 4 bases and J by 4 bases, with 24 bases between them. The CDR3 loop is CASSPDEGSRRRADTQYF. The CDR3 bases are TGCGCCAGCAGCCCAGACGAAGGGAGCCGGCGTAGGGCAGATACGCAGTATTTT.

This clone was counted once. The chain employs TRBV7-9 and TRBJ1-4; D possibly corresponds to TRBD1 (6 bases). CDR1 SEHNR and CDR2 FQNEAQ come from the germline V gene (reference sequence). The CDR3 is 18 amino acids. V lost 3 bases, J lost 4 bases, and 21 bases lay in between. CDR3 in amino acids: CASSFLGQGRGGNEKLFF. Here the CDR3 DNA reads TGTGCCAGCAGCTTTCTGGGACAAGGACGAGGGGGTAATGAAAAACTGTTTTTT.

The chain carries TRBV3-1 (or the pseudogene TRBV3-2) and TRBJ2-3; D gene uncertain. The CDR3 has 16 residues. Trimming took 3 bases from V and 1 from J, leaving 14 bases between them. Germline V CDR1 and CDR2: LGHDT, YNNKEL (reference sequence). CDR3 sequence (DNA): TGTGCCAGCAGCCAGGCCATTAGCATCGGCACAGATACGCAGTATTTT. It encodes CASSQAISIGTDTQYF.

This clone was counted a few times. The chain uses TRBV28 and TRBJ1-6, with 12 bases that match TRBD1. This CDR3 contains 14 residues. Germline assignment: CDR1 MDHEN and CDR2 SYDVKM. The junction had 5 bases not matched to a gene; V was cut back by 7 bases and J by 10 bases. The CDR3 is CASKPGTGGSPLHF. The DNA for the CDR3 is TGTGCCAGCAAGCCAGGGACAGGGGGCTCACCCCTCCACTTT.

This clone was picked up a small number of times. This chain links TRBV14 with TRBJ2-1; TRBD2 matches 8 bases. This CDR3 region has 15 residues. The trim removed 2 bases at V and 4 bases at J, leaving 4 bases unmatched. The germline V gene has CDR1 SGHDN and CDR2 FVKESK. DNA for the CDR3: TGTGCCAGCAGCCAACGGACTAGCAGTTACAATGAGCAGTTCTTC. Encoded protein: CASSQRTSSYNEQFF. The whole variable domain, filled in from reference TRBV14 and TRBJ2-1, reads EAGVTQFPSHSVIEKGQTVTLRCDPISGHDNLYWYRRVMGKEIKFLLHFVKESKQDESGMPNNRFLAERTGGTYSTLKVQPAELEDSGVYFCASSQRTSSYNEQFFGPGTRLTVL.

This chain's CDR3 is CASSPVEGEGYGYTF. CDR3 coding DNA: TGTGCCAGCAGCCCGGTAGAGGGGGAAGGCTATGGCTACACCTTC. The genes are TRBV5-4 and TRBJ1-2, with D possibly matching TRBD1 (6 bases). Germline CDR1 reads SGHNT; CDR2 reads YYREEE (reference sequence). V dropped 4 bases and J dropped 4 bases, with 17 bases sitting between them. The CDR3 is 15 amino acids.

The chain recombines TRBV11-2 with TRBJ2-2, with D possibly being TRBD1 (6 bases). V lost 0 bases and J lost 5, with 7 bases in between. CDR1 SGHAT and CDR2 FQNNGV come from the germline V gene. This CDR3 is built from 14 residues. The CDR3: CASSLDRGTGELFF. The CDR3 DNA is TGTGCCAGCAGCTTAGACAGGGGTACCGGGGAGCTGTTTTTT.

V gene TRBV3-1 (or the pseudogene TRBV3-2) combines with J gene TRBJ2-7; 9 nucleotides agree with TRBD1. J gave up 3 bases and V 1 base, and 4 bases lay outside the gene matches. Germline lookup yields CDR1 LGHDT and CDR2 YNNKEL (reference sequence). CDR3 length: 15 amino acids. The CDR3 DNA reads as TGTGCCAGCAGCCAAGGCCCGGGACAGGGCTACGAGCAGTACTTC. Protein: CASSQGPGQGYEQYF.

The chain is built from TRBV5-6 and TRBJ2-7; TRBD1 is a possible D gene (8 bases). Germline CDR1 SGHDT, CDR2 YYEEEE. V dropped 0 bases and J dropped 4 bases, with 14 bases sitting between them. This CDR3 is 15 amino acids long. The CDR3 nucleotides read TGTGCCAGCAGCTTGGAACAGGGGGGGATTTACGAGCAGTACTTC. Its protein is CASSLEQGGIYEQYF.

The CDR3: CASSITGGNEQFF. The DNA of the CDR3 is TGTGCCAGCAGCATTACAGGGGGCAATGAGCAGTTCTTC. The V gene is TRBV7-9, the J gene TRBJ2-1; 8 nucleotides agree with TRBD1. CDR3 length: 13 amino acids. Germline trimming cut 5 bases from V and 6 bases from J; bases unmatched to any gene: 3. The germline V gene encodes CDR1 SEHNR and CDR2 FQNEAQ (reference sequence). The variable domain in full, with the rest retrieved from reference TRBV7-9 and TRBJ2-1, is DTGVSQNPRHKITKRGQNVTFRCDPISEHNRLYWYRQTLGQGPEFLTYFQNEAQLEKSRLLSDRFSAERPKGSFSTLEIQRTEQGDSAMYLCASSITGGNEQFFGPGTRLTVL.

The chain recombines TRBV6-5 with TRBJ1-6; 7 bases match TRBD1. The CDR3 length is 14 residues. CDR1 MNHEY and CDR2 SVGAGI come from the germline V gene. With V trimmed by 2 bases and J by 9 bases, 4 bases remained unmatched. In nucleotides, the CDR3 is TGTGCCAGCAGTTACGAGGCAGGGGGTTCACCCCTCCACTTT. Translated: CASSYEAGGSPLHF.

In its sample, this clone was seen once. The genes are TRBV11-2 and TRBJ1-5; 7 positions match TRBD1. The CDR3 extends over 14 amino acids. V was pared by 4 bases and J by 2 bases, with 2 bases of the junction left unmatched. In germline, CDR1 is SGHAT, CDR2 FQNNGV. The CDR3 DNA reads TGTGCCAGCAGCTCTACAGGGGGCAATCAGCCCCAGCATTTT. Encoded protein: CASSSTGGNQPQHF. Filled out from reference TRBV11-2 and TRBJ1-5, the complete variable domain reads EAGVAQSPRYKIIEKRQSVAFWCNPISGHATLYWYQQILGQGPKLLIQFQNNGVVDDSQLPKDRFSAERLKGVDSTLKIQPAKLEDSAVYLCASSSTGGNQPQHFGDGTRLSIL.

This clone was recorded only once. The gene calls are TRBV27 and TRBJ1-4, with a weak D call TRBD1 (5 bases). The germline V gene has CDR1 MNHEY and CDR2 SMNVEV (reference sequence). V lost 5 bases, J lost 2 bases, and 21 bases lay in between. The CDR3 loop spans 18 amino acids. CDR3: CASSPSRLWGMTNEKLFF. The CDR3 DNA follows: TGTGCCAGCAGTCCCTCGAGGTTGTGGGGCATGACTAATGAAAAACTGTTTTTT.

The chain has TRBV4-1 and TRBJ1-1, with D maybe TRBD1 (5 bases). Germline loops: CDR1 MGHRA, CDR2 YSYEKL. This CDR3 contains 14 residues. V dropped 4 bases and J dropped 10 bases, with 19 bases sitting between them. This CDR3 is CASSPIGGGPGAFF. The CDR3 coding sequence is TGCGCCAGCAGCCCCATCGGGGGGGGTCCCGGAGCTTTCTTT.